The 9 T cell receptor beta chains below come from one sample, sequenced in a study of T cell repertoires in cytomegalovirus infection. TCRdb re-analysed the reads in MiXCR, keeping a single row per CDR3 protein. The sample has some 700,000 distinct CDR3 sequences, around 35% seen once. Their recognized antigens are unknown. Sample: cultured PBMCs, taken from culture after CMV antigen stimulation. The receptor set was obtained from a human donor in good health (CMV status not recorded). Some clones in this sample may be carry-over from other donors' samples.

DNA of the CDR3: TGTGCCAGCAGCTCGTGGGGGAACACAGATACGCAGTATTTT. Residues: CASSSWGNTDTQYF. The chain carries TRBV5-8 and TRBJ2-3; D may match TRBD1 or TRBD2 (5 bases each). V lost 3 bases and J lost 2, with 10 bases in between. CDR1 is SGHTS and CDR2 is YDEGEE in the germline V gene. The CDR3 covers 14 residues.

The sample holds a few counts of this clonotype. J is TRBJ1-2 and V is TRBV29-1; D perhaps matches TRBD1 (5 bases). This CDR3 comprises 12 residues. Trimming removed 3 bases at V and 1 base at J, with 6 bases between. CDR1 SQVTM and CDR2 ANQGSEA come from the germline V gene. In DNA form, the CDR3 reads TGCAGCGTTGATGACAGTAACTATGGCTACACCTTC. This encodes CSVDDSNYGYTF.

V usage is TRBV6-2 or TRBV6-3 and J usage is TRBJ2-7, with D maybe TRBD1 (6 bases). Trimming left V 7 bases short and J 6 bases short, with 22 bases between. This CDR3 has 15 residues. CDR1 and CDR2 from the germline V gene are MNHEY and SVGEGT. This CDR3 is CASMESAGARSEQYF. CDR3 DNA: TGTGCCAGCATGGAGAGCGCAGGGGCTCGGAGCGAGCAGTACTTC.

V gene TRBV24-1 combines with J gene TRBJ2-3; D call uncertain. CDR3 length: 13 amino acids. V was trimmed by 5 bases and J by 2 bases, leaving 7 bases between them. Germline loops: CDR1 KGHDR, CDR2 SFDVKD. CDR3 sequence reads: CATSAENTDTQYF. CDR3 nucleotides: TGTGCCACCAGTGCGGAAAACACAGATACGCAGTATTTT.

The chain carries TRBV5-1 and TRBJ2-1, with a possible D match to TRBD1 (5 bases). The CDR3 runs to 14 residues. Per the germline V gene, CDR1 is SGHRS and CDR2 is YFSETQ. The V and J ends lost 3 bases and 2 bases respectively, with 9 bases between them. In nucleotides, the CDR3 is TGCGCCAGCAGCTACTCGACAGCCTACAATGAGCAGTTCTTC. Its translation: CASSYSTAYNEQFF.

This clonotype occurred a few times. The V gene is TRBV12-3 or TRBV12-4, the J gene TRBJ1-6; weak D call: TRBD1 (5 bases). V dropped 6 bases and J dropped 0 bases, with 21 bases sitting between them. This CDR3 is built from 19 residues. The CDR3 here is CASRPSLGTASSYNSPLHF. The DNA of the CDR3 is TGTGCCAGCAGACCTTCCCTCGGGACGGCGAGCTCCTATAATTCACCCCTCCACTTT.

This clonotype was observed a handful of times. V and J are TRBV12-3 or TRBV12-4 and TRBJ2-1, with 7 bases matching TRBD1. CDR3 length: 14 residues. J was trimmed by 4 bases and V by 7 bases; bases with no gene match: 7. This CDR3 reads CASTSGTVYNEQFF. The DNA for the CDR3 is TGTGCCAGCACCTCCGGGACAGTTTACAATGAGCAGTTCTTC.

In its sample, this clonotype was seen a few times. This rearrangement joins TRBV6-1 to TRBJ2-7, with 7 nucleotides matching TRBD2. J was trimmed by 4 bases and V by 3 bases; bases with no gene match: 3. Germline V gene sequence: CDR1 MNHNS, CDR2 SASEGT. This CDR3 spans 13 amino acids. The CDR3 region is CASSERERYEQYF. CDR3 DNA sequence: TGTGCCAGCAGTGAGCGGGAGAGGTACGAGCAGTACTTC.

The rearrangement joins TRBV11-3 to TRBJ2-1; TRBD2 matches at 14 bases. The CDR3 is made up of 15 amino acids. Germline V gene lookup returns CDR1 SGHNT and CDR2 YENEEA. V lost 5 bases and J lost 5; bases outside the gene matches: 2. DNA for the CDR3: TGTGCCAGCAGCCCGACTAGCGGGGGGGACAATGAGCAGTTCTTC. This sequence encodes CASSPTSGGDNEQFF.